This is a list of T cell receptor beta chains from one sample in a study of radiotherapy plus CTLA-4 blockade in lung cancer. Here immunoSEQ multiplex PCR was the method, and the copy in TCRdb shows in-frame clones only, minus some. This table holds over 100,000 clones, 81% found once. The sample in question was peripheral blood, obtained from a patient treated with radiotherapy plus ipilimumab. Source of these receptors: a human donor with non-small cell lung cancer that progressed on radiotherapy plus ipilimumab. Some clones in this sample may be carry-over from other donors' samples. Both conserved end residues are part of each CDR3. A D gene is named only where the DNA matches it firmly. Clone size, where shown, is once, few, many, or a class for clones that have expanded.

V	D	J	size	CDR3	DNA
TRBV5-1	.	TRBJ2-1	once	CASSLGGLYNEQFF	TGCGCCAGCAGCTTGGGGGGCCTTTACAATGAGCAGTTCTTC
TRBV25-1	.	TRBJ1-2	.	CASSGYRDNYGYTF	TGTGCCAGCAGTGGCTACAGGGACAACTATGGCTACACCTTC
TRBV19	.	TRBJ2-1	.	CASSPLLGLNEQFF	TGTGCCAGTAGTCCTCTCCTGGGGCTCAATGAGCAGTTCTTC
TRBV5-1	.	TRBJ2-5	.	CASSSRMMGGETQYF	TGCGCCAGCAGCTCCCGGATGATGGGCGGGGAGACCCAGTACTTC
TRBV15	.	TRBJ2-5	.	CATSRELKETQYF	TGTGCCACCAGCAGAGAACTAAAAGAGACCCAGTACTTC
TRBV5-1	TRBD1	TRBJ1-6	.	CASRSFGTGDNSPLHF	TGCGCCAGCAGGTCCTTCGGGACAGGCGATAATTCACCCCTCCACTTT
TRBV7-3	.	TRBJ2-2	few	CASSPGPYTGELFF	TGTGCCAGCAGCCCCGGGCCTTACACCGGGGAGCTGTTTTTT
TRBV19	.	TRBJ2-6	once	CASSPGILRSGANVLTF	TGTGCCAGTAGTCCAGGTATCCTCCGCTCTGGGGCCAACGTCCTGACTTTC
TRBV5-1	.	TRBJ2-3	.	CASSPTGSTDTQYF	TGCGCCAGCAGCCCTACAGGGAGCACAGATACGCAGTATTTT
TRBV7-8	TRBD2	TRBJ2-2	.	CASSRSGGDTGELFF	TGTGCCAGCAGCCGGAGCGGGGGGGACACCGGGGAGCTGTTTTTT
TRBV7-2	TRBD2	TRBJ2-7	.	CASSLGGGGEQYF	TGTGCCAGCAGCTTAGGCGGGGGGGGCGAGCAGTACTTC
TRBV5-1	TRBD1	TRBJ2-1	.	CASSSTGGYNEQFF	TGCGCCAGCAGTTCGACAGGGGGCTACAATGAGCAGTTCTTC
TRBV5-1	TRBD2	TRBJ2-5	.	CASSIQNAGGQETQYF	TGCGCCAGCAGCATACAGAATGCGGGGGGACAAGAGACCCAGTACTTC
TRBV7-2	TRBD1	TRBJ2-7	.	CASSLNRGPYEQYF	TGTGCCAGCAGCTTAAACAGGGGGCCCTACGAGCAGTACTTC
TRBV2	.	TRBJ1-1	.	CASIERVSSTEAFF	TGTGCCAGCATTGAGCGGGTCAGTAGTACTGAAGCTTTCTTT
TRBV14	.	TRBJ2-2	.	CASSQVSGQERTGELFF	TGTGCCAGCAGCCAAGTCTCGGGCCAGGAACGCACCGGGGAGCTGTTTTTT
TRBV5-5	.	TRBJ1-1	.	CASSYFVARLNTEAFF	TGTGCCAGCAGCTACTTCGTGGCCCGATTGAACACTGAAGCTTTCTTT
TRBV7-2	TRBD2	TRBJ2-7	.	CASSFGTSGGYEQYF	TGTGCCAGCAGCTTTGGGACTAGCGGGGGCTACGAGCAGTACTTC
TRBV5-1	.	TRBJ2-1	.	CASSLAVAEGFGYNEQFF	TGCGCCAGCAGCTTGGCGGTGGCCGAGGGTTTTGGGTACAATGAGCAGTTCTTC
TRBV2	.	TRBJ1-5	.	CATSRGGYQPQHF	TGTGCCACCTCCAGGGGAGGTTATCAGCCCCAGCATTTT
TRBV7-2	TRBD1	TRBJ1-4	.	CASSPGQASNEKLFF	TGTGCCAGCAGCCCCGGACAGGCCAGCAATGAAAAACTGTTTTTT
TRBV5-6	.	TRBJ2-2	once	CASSLGPAYTGELFF	TGTGCCAGCAGCTTGGGACCAGCTTACACCGGGGAGCTGTTTTTT
TRBV4-1	.	TRBJ2-3	once	CASSLLSSTDTQYF	TGCGCCAGCAGCCTTCTGAGTAGCACAGATACGCAGTATTTT
TRBV5-1	.	TRBJ2-5	.	CASSLMGQETQYF	TGCGCCAGCAGCTTGATGGGCCAAGAGACCCAGTACTTC
TRBV5-1	.	TRBJ2-7	.	CASSFGDTGYEQYF	TGCGCCAGCAGCTTTGGGGACACTGGCTACGAGCAGTACTTC
TRBV6-5	.	TRBJ1-4	few	CASSPAPPVGEKLFF	TGTGCCAGCAGTCCCGCCCCTCCGGTAGGGGAAAAACTGTTTTTT
TRBV7-7	TRBD1	TRBJ2-7	.	CASSRDRGSLEQYF	TGTGCTAGCAGCCGGGACAGGGGGTCCCTCGAGCAGTACTTC
TRBV28	.	TRBJ2-1	.	CASSQIGGGNEQFF	TGTGCCAGCAGCCAAATCGGAGGGGGAAATGAGCAGTTCTTC
TRBV11-2	TRBD1	TRBJ2-7	.	CASSAGQGSYEQYF	TGTGCCAGCAGCGCAGGACAGGGGTCCTACGAGCAGTACTTC
TRBV7-3	.	TRBJ2-1	.	CASSLVRGQKEYNEQFF	TGTGCCAGCAGCTTAGTGCGGGGACAGAAGGAATACAATGAGCAGTTCTTC
TRBV2	.	TRBJ2-1	.	CASILSLSERPFEYEQFF	TGTGCCAGCATACTATCCCTTAGCGAAAGGCCTTTTGAGTATGAGCAGTTCTTC
TRBV7-8	.	TRBJ1-6	.	CASMRQGGSPLHF	TGTGCCAGCATGCGGCAGGGCGGTTCACCCCTCCACTTT
TRBV18	.	TRBJ1-5	.	CASSLNTGSDQPQHF	TGTGCCAGCTCACTGAACACAGGGTCGGATCAGCCCCAGCATTTT
TRBV10-3	TRBD1	TRBJ1-5	.	CAISKTGQNQPQHF	TGTGCCATCAGCAAGACAGGGCAAAATCAGCCCCAGCATTTT
TRBV6-1	.	TRBJ1-6	.	CASSVTPGWGSPLHF	TGTGCCAGCAGTGTAACCCCGGGTTGGGGTTCACCCCTCCACTTT
TRBV7-3	.	TRBJ2-1	.	CASSFSANNEQFF	TGTGCCAGCAGCTTCTCCGCGAACAATGAGCAGTTCTTC
TRBV7-9	.	TRBJ2-5	.	CASSQRLAPMETQYF	TGTGCCAGCAGCCAGAGACTTGCGCCCATGGAGACCCAGTACTTC
TRBV18	.	TRBJ1-1	.	CASSPPGGGTEAFF	TGTGCCAGCTCACCACCGGGAGGGGGGACTGAAGCTTTCTTT
TRBV10-1	TRBD2	TRBJ2-5	.	CASSESLWGGSETQYF	TGCGCCAGCAGTGAGTCCCTCTGGGGAGGGTCAGAGACCCAGTACTTC
TRBV11-2	.	TRBJ2-7	.	CASSSAGNRYEQYF	TGTGCCAGCAGCTCCGCAGGGAATCGCTACGAGCAGTACTTC
TRBV4-1	.	TRBJ1-1	.	CASSQDENQATEAFF	TGCGCCAGCAGCCAAGATGAAAACCAGGCCACTGAAGCTTTCTTT
TRBV15	.	TRBJ1-5	.	CATSQGFDQPQHF	TGTGCCACCAGTCAGGGTTTCGATCAGCCCCAGCATTTT
TRBV7-2	TRBD1	TRBJ2-7	.	CASSEPGQGVYEQYF	TGTGCCAGCAGCGAACCGGGACAGGGTGTATACGAGCAGTACTTC
TRBV4-3	.	TRBJ2-1	.	CASSLIERDEQFF	TGCGCCAGCAGCCTCATCGAGAGAGATGAGCAGTTCTTC
TRBV5-1	TRBD2	TRBJ2-5	.	CATAPGGGERETQYF	TGCGCAACCGCCCCGGGCGGGGGGGAACGTGAGACCCAGTACTTC
TRBV5-1	TRBD1	TRBJ2-7	.	CASSKGGSPPYEQYF	TGCGCCAGCAGCAAAGGGGGCTCGCCCCCCTACGAGCAGTACTTC
TRBV5-1	TRBD1	TRBJ2-3	.	CASSWRKPGQRQYF	TGCGCCAGCAGCTGGAGAAAACCGGGACAGCGGCAGTATTTT
TRBV7-3	TRBD1	TRBJ2-5	.	CASSLGQGYQETQYF	TGTGCCAGCAGCTTGGGACAGGGGTACCAAGAGACCCAGTACTTC
TRBV6-5	.	TRBJ2-7	many	CASSYSGVSGYEQYF	TGTGCCAGCAGTTACTCAGGGGTTTCCGGCTACGAGCAGTACTTC
TRBV6-5	TRBD2	TRBJ2-5	.	CASSYSSSGVETQYF	TGTGCCAGCAGTTACTCGAGTAGCGGGGTCGAGACCCAGTACTTC
TRBV9	.	TRBJ2-1	.	CASSAGTQSYNEQFF	TGTGCCAGCAGCGCAGGGACACAATCGTACAATGAGCAGTTCTTC
TRBV18	.	TRBJ2-6	once	CASNRPSGANVLTF	TGTGCCAGCAACAGGCCCTCTGGGGCCAACGTCCTGACTTTC
TRBV5-1	.	TRBJ2-7	.	CASSLDGSSYEQYF	TGCGCCAGCAGCTTGGACGGGAGCTCCTACGAGCAGTACTTC
TRBV18	TRBD1	TRBJ1-1	once	CASSPTQGDTEAFF	TGTGCCAGCTCACCGACCCAGGGGGACACTGAAGCTTTCTTT